One sample yielded the 2 T cell receptor beta chains listed below, sequenced in a study of T cell repertoires in cytomegalovirus infection. MiXCR, run by TCRdb on the reads, gives a single entry per CDR3 protein. The sample consists of 80,000 or so distinct CDR3 sequences, roughly 40% of them appearing once. Their recognized antigens are unknown. The sample in question was CD8+ T cells from cultured PBMCs, obtained from culture after CMV antigen stimulation. These TCRs come from a human donor in good health (CMV status not recorded). Some clones in this sample may be carry-over from other donors' samples.

This rearrangement joins TRBV7-6 to TRBJ2-2; no reliable D call. The CDR3 is 16 amino acids. V was clipped by 0 bases and J by 1 base, with 9 bases between them. CDR1 and CDR2 from the germline V gene are SGHVS and FNYEAQ. The CDR3 reads CASSLALEVNTGELFF. Here the CDR3 DNA reads TGTGCCAGCAGCTTAGCTCTTGAGGTGAACACCGGGGAGCTGTTTTTT.

This clonotype was recorded at least ten times. The V gene is TRBV7-9, the J gene TRBJ2-7; 8 nucleotides agree with TRBD2. The CDR3 sequence is 15 residues long. V gave up 8 bases and J gave up 2 bases; unmatched junction bases: 11. Germline V gene lookup returns CDR1 SEHNR and CDR2 FQNEAQ (reference sequence). The CDR3 region is CASGPGGAGAYEQYF. CDR3 DNA: TGTGCCAGCGGCCCTGGTGGAGCGGGGGCCTACGAGCAGTACTTC.